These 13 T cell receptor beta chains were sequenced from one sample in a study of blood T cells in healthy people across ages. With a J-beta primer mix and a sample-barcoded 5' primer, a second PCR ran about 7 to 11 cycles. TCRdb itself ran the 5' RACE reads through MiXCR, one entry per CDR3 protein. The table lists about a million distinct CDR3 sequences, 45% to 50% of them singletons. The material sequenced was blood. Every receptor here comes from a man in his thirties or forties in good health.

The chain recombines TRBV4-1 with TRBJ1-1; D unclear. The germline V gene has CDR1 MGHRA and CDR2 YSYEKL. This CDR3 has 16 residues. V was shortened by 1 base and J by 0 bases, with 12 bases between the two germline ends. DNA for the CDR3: TGCGCCAGCAGCCAAGGGGAGAGGAGAATGAACACTGAAGCTTTCTTT. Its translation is CASSQGERRMNTEAFF.

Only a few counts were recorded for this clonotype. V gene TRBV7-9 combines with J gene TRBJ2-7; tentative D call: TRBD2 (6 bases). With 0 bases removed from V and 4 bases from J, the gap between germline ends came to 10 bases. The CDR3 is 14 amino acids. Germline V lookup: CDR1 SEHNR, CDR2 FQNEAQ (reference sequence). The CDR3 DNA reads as TGTGCCAGCAGCTTAGCATTTCGGGAGTACGAGCAGTACTTC. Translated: CASSLAFREYEQYF.

CDR3 coding DNA: TGTGCCAGCAGCCCCTCCGGGACAGGGATTGGTGGCAACGAGCAGTACTTC. Its translation is CASSPSGTGIGGNEQYF. V usage is TRBV9 and J usage is TRBJ2-7; TRBD1 matches 9 bases. This CDR3 has 17 residues. The J segment lost 5 bases and the V segment lost 4 bases, leaving 16 bases of the junction unmatched. Germline values: CDR1 SGDLS, CDR2 YYNGEE.

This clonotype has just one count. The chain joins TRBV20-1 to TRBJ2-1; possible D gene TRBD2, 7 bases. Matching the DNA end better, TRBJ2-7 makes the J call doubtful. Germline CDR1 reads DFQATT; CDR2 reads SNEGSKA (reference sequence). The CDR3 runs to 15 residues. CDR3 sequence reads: CSARDQGGAYNEQYF. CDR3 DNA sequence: TGCAGTGCTAGAGATCAAGGGGGGGCCTACAATGAGCAGTACTTC.

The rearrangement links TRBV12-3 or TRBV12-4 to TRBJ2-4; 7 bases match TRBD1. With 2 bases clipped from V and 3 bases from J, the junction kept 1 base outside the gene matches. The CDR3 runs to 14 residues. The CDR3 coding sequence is TGTGCCAGCAGTTTATCAGGGGGCAAAAACATTCAGTACTTC. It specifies CASSLSGGKNIQYF.

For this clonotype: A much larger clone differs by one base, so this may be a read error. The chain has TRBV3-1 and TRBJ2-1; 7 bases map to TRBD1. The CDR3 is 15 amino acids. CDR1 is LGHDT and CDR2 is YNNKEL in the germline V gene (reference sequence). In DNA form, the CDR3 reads TGTGTCAGCAGCCCCCGGACAGGACTTGGCAATGAGCAGTTCTTC. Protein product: CVSSPRTGLGNEQFF.

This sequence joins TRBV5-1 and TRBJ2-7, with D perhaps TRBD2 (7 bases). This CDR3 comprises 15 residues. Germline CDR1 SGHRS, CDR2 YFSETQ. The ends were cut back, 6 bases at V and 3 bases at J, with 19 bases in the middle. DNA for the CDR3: TGCGCCAGCACCCCTAAGGGGGGGCTAGGCTACGAGCAGTACTTC. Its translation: CASTPKGGLGYEQYF.

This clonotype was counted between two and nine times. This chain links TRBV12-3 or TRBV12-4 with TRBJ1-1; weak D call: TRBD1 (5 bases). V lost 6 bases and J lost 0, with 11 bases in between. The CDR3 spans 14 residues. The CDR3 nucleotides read TGTGCCAGCAGCCCCGACAGCCTGAACACTGAAGCTTTCTTT. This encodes CASSPDSLNTEAFF.

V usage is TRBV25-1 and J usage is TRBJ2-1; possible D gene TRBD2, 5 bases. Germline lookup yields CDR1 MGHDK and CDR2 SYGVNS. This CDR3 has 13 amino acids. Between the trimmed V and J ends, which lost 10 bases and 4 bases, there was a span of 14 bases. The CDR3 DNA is TGTGCCAACCGGATCGGGGTGTACAATGAGCAGTTCTTC. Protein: CANRIGVYNEQFF.

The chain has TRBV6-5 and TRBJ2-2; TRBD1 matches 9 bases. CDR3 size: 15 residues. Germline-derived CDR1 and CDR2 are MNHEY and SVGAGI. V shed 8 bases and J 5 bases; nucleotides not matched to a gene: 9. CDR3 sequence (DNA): TGTGCCAGCTGTTCGGGACAGGGAAGAACCGGGGAGCTGTTTTTT. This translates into CASCSGQGRTGELFF.

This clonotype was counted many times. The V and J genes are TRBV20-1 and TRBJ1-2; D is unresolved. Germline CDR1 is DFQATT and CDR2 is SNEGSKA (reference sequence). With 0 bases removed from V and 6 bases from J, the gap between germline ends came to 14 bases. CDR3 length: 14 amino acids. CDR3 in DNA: TGCAGTGCTAGAGATCCAAGGACGGGGAATGGCTACACCTTC. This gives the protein CSARDPRTGNGYTF.

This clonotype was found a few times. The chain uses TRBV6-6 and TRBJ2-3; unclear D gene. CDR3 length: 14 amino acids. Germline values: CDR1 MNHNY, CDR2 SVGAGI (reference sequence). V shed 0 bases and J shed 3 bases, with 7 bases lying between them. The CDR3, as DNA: TGTGCCAGCAGTTACTCGGTCCAGACAGATACGCAGTATTTT. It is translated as CASSYSVQTDTQYF.

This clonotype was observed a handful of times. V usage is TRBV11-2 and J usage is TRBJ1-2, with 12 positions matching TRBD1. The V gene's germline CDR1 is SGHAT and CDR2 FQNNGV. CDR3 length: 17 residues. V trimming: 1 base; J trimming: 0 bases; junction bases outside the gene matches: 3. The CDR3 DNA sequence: TGTGCCAGCAGCTTAGGGGACAGGGGGCATGCTAACTATGGCTACACCTTC. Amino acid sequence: CASSLGDRGHANYGYTF.